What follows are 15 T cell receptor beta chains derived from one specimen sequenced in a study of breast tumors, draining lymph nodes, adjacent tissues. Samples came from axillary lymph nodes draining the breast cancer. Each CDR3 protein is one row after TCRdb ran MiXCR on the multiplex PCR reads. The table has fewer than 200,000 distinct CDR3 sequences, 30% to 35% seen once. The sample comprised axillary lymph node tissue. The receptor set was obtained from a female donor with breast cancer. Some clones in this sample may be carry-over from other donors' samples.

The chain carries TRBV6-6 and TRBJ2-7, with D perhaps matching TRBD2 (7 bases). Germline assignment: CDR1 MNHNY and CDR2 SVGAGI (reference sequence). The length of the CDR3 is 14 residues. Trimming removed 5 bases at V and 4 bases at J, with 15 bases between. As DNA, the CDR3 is TGTGCCAGCAGTCACGAGGGGGGGGATTACGAGCAGTACTTC. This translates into CASSHEGGDYEQYF.

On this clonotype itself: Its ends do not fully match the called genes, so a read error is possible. CDR3 nucleotides: TGTGCCAGCAGTCACTCGATGGGACAGTTCTATGGCTACACCTTC. Translated, it gives CASSHSMGQFYGYTF. The chain uses TRBV6-5 and TRBJ1-2; TRBD1 aligns across 7 bases. Per the germline V gene, CDR1 is MNHEY and CDR2 is SVGAGI. This CDR3 region has 15 residues.

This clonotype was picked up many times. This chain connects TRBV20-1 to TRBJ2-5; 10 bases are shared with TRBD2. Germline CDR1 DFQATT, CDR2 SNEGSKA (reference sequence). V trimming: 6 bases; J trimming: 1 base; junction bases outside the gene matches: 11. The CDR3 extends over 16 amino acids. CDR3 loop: CSALRVAGGTQETQYF. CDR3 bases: TGCAGTGCCCTCCGGGTAGCGGGGGGAACCCAAGAGACCCAGTACTTC.

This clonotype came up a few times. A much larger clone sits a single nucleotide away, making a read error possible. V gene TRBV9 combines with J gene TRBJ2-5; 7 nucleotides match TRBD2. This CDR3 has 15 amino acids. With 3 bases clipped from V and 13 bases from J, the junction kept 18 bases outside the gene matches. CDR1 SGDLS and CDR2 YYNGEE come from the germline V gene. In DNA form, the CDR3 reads TGTGCCAGCAGCGCAGGACTAGTTTTTCTTGTGGCCCCGTACTTC. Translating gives CASSAGLVFLVAPYF. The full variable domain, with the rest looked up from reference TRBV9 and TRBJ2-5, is DSGVTQTPKHLITATGQRVTLRCSPRSGDLSVYWYQQSLDQGLQFLIQYYNGEERAKGNILERFSAQQFPDLHSELNLSSLELGDSALYFCASSAGLVFLVAPYFGPGTRLLVL.

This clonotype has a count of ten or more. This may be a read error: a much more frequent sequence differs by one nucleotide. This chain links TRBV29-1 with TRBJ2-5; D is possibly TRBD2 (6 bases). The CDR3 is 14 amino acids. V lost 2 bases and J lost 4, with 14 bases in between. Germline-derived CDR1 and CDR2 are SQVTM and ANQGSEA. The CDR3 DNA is TGCAGCGTTGAAATAGCGGAAAGGGGAGAGACCCAGTACTTC. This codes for CSVEIAERGETQYF.

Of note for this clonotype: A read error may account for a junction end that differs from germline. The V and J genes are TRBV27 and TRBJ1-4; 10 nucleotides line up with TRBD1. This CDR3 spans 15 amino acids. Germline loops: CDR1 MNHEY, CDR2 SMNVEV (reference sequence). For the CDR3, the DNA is TGTGCCAGCAGTTTATCGACAGGGGGCGTAGAAAAACTGCTTTTT. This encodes CASSLSTGGVEKLLF.

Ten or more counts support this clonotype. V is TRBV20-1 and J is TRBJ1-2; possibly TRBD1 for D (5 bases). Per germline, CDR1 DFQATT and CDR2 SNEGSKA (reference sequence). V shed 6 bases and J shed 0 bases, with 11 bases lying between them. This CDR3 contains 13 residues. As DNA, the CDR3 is TGCAGTGCCAGGAGGGGAGCTAACTATGGCTACACCTTC. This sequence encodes CSARRGANYGYTF.

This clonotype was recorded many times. For the CDR3, the DNA is TGCAGTGCTCCAGATGCAAGCGGGGGTAGTGGGACCCAGTACTTC. Its translation: CSAPDASGGSGTQYF. The genes are TRBV20-1 and TRBJ2-5, with 8 bases matching TRBD2. The CDR3 has 15 amino acids. The germline gives CDR1 DFQATT, CDR2 SNEGSKA (reference sequence). V lost 5 bases, J lost 7 bases, and 15 bases stayed unmatched.

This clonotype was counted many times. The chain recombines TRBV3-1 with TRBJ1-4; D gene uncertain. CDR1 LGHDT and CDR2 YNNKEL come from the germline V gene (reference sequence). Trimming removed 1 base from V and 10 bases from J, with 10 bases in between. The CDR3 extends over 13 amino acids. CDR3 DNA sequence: TGTGCCAGCAGCCAAGGGTTCGATGGAAAACTGTTTTTT. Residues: CASSQGFDGKLFF.

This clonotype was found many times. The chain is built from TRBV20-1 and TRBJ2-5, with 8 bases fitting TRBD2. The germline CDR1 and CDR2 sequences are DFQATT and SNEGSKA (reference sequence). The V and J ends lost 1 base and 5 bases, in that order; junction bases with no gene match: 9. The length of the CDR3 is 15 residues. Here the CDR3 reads CSARAYSGVGETQYF. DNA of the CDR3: TGCAGTGCTAGAGCTTATAGCGGGGTAGGGGAGACCCAGTACTTC.

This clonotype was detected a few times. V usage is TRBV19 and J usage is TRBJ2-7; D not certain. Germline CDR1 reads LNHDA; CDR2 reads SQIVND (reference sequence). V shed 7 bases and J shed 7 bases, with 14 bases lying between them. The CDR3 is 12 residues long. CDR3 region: CASNLPDPEQYF. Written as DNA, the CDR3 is TGTGCCAGTAATCTCCCGGACCCGGAGCAGTACTTC.

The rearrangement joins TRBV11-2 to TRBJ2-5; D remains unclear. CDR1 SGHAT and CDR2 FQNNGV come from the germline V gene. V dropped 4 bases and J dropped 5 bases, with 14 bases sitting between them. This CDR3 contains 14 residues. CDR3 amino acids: CASSCPGRWETQYF. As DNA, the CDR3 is TGTGCCAGCAGCTGTCCCGGTCGGTGGGAGACCCAGTACTTC.

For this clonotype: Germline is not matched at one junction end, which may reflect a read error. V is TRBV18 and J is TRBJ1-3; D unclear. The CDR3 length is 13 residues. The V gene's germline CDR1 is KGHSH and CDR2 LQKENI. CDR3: CASSKDSGSTIYF. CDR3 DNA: TGTGCCAGCTCCAAGGATTCTGGAAGCACCATATATTTT. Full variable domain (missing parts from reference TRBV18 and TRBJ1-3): NAGVMQNPRHLVRRRGQEARLRCSPMKGHSHVYWYRQLPEEGLKFMVYLQKENIIDESGMPKERFSAEFPKEGPSILRIQQVVRGDSAAYFCASSKDSGSTIYFGEGSWLTVV.

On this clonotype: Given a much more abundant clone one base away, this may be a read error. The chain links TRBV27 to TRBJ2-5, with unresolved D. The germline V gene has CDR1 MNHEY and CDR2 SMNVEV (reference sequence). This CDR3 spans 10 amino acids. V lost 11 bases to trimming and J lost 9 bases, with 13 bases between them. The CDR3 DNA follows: TGTGCCTGCAACACGGTCCCCCAGTACTTC. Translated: CACNTVPQYF.

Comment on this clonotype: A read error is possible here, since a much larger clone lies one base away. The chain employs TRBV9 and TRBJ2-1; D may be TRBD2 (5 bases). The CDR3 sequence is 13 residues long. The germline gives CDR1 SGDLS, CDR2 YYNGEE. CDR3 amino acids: CASGVTPGNEQFF. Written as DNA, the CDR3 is TGTGCCAGCGGCGTAACCCCGGGAAATGAGCAGTTCTTC. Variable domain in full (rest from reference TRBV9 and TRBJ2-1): DSGVTQTPKHLITATGQRVTLRCSPRSGDLSVYWYQQSLDQGLQFLIQYYNGEERAKGNILERFSAQQFPDLHSELNLSSLELGDSALYFCASGVTPGNEQFFGPGTRLTVL.